The 20 T cell receptor beta chains below come from one sample, sequenced in a study of blood T cell repertoires in COVID-19. The assay was immunoSEQ multiplex PCR, and TCRdb's table has in-frame clones only and misses some. This table has 85,000 to 110,000 clones, 70% to 90% appearing once. Sequences were obtained from peripheral blood. The receptor source for this set is a man in his forties or fifties in a cohort sampled during active COVID-19.

The J gene is TRBJ2-7, the V gene TRBV4-1, with 10 bases lining up with TRBD2. Germline values: CDR1 MGHRA, CDR2 YSYEKL. Trimming took 0 bases from V and 8 from J; bases not matched to a gene: 7. The length of the CDR3 is 15 residues. Here the CDR3 reads CASSQDRTSGEKQYV. In DNA, the CDR3 is TGCGCCAGCAGCCAAGATAGAACTAGCGGGGAAAAGCAGTACGTC.

The table lists this clone with a count of one. This sequence joins TRBV6-5 and TRBJ1-3, with D possibly matching TRBD1 (6 bases). This CDR3 spans 12 amino acids. From germline, CDR1 is MNHEY and CDR2 SVGAGI. Here the CDR3 reads CATGSSGNTIYF. The CDR3 DNA reads as TGTGCTACAGGGAGCTCTGGAAACACCATATATTTT.

The chain combines TRBV6-1 with TRBJ2-6; D ambiguous. V dropped 3 bases and J dropped 2 bases, with 11 bases sitting between them. The CDR3 runs 16 residues. Germline assignment: CDR1 MNHNS and CDR2 SASEGT. The CDR3 spells CASSDVSGAGANVLTF. CDR3 coding DNA: TGTGCCAGCAGTGACGTCTCAGGTGCTGGGGCCAACGTCCTGACTTTC.

The CDR3 sequence is CASSLWTGTGTGELFF. CDR3 DNA: TGCGCCAGCAGCCTTTGGACAGGGACGGGCACCGGGGAGCTGTTTTTT. The chain links TRBV5-1 to TRBJ2-2, with 8 positions matching TRBD1. Trimming cost V 4 bases and J 4 bases; bases outside gene matches: 9. This CDR3 has 16 amino acids. In germline, CDR1 is SGHRS, CDR2 YFSETQ.

This chain connects TRBV29-1 to TRBJ2-6, with 7 nucleotides matching TRBD2. V dropped 4 bases and J dropped 0; count of bases not matched to a gene: 3. The CDR3 has 15 amino acids. Germline CDR1 reads SQVTM; CDR2 reads ANQGSEA. The CDR3 loop reads CSVGGEGSGANVLTF. CDR3 sequence (DNA): TGCAGCGTTGGAGGGGAGGGCTCTGGGGCCAACGTCCTGACTTTC.

This clone was found once. The chain uses TRBV18 and TRBJ2-1; no clear D gene. The CDR3 consists of 16 residues. CDR1 is KGHSH and CDR2 is LQKENI in the germline V gene. Trimming took 6 bases from V and 0 from J, leaving 15 bases between them. The CDR3 spells CASSPRGGNSYNEQFF. The CDR3 region has the DNA TGTGCCAGCTCTCCCCGAGGCGGTAACTCCTACAATGAGCAGTTCTTC.

This chain connects TRBV6-1 to TRBJ2-3; the D gene is possibly TRBD1 (6 bases). The CDR3 runs to 14 residues. Per germline, CDR1 MNHNS and CDR2 SASEGT. V dropped 5 bases and J dropped 2 bases, with 11 bases sitting between them. CDR3 protein: CASSPGQNTDTQYF. The CDR3, as DNA: TGTGCCAGCAGTCCCGGACAGAACACAGATACGCAGTATTTT.

This chain connects TRBV7-9 to TRBJ2-5, with 14 bases lining up with TRBD2. Germline loops: CDR1 SEHNR, CDR2 FQNEAQ (reference sequence). V shed 5 bases, J shed 4 bases, and the junction held 6 bases outside the gene matches. The CDR3 extends over 16 amino acids. This CDR3 reads CASSLGLAGERETQYF. The CDR3 nucleotides read TGTGCCAGCAGCCTGGGACTAGCGGGGGAGCGAGAGACCCAGTACTTC.

The V call is TRBV6-5, the J call TRBJ1-2, with D possibly being TRBD1 (6 bases). Trimming shortened V by 9 bases and J by 6 bases, and 17 bases separated the two germline ends. The V gene's germline CDR1 is MNHEY and CDR2 SVGAGI. This CDR3 region has 13 residues. The CDR3 nucleotides are TGTGCCAGTCTTAATCCGGGGGGGCATGGCTACACCTTC. Its translation: CASLNPGGHGYTF.

The chain uses TRBV5-1 and TRBJ2-7; D is ambiguous. The germline V gene has CDR1 SGHRS and CDR2 YFSETQ. V was shortened by 3 bases and J by 0 bases, with 13 bases between the two germline ends. The CDR3 is 15 residues long. The CDR3 coding sequence is TGCGCCAGCAGCTCCAGAGACTCTCTCTCCTACGAGCAGTACTTC. It encodes CASSSRDSLSYEQYF.

The chain is built from TRBV19 and TRBJ2-4; 10 nucleotides agree with TRBD1. V lost 5 bases to trimming and J lost 7 bases; unmatched junction nucleotides: 8. Germline CDR1 and CDR2: LNHDA and SQIVND (reference sequence). The CDR3 spans 15 residues. CDR3 DNA sequence: TGTGCCAGTAGTTCCGGACAGGGGGATGGTAACATTCAGTACTTC. Translation: CASSSGQGDGNIQYF.

This clone was recorded once. V and J are TRBV3-1 (or the pseudogene TRBV3-2) and TRBJ2-3; TRBD2 might be the D (5 bases). This CDR3 contains 14 residues. Germline V gene data show CDR1 as LGHDT and CDR2 as YNNKEL (reference sequence). Deletions cut 4 bases from V and 6 bases from J, with 14 bases between. Written as DNA, the CDR3 is TGTGCCAGCAGCCGCGGCACTAGAGGGGATACGCAGTATTTT. It encodes CASSRGTRGDTQYF.

The chain combines TRBV6-5 with TRBJ1-1; D not resolved. The CDR3 has 13 residues. Between the trimmed V and J ends, which lost 6 bases and 0 bases, there was a span of 8 bases. Germline CDR1 MNHEY, CDR2 SVGAGI. CDR3 bases: TGTGCCAGCAGCCTCTCCCTGAACACTGAAGCTTTCTTT. Its translation is CASSLSLNTEAFF.

The rearrangement links TRBV2 to TRBJ2-7; 8 bases are shared with TRBD1. Looked up from germline, CDR1 is SNHLY and CDR2 is FYNNEI. V dropped 10 bases and J dropped 6; count of bases not matched to a gene: 8. The CDR3 sequence is 12 residues long. CDR3 in DNA: TGTGCCACTATCAGAGACAGGGGCGAGCAGTACGTC. Protein sequence: CATIRDRGEQYV.

The gene calls are TRBV7-9 and TRBJ2-3; no reliable D call. The CDR3 contains 14 residues. In germline, CDR1 is SEHNR, CDR2 FQNEAQ (reference sequence). V was trimmed by 4 bases and J by 0 bases, leaving 8 bases between them. CDR3 loop: CASSSSSSTDTQYF. The CDR3 nucleotides are TGTGCCAGCAGCTCTTCGTCTAGCACAGATACGCAGTATTTT.

V and J are TRBV4-2 and TRBJ1-3, with a weak D call TRBD1 (5 bases). This CDR3 spans 16 amino acids. Germline V CDR1 and CDR2: LGHNA, YNFKEQ. V was pared by 4 bases and J by 2 bases, with 15 bases between. CDR3 coding DNA: TGTGCCAGCAGCCCGGGACCCGCGGGGCCTGGAAACACCATATATTTT. It translates to CASSPGPAGPGNTIYF.

The V call is TRBV6-5, the J call TRBJ1-1; D is uncertain. The germline V gene encodes CDR1 MNHEY and CDR2 SVGAGI. V gave up 7 bases and J gave up 4 bases, with 16 bases separating them. The CDR3 extends over 14 amino acids. CDR3 amino acids: CASKLMRGGTEAFF. CDR3 nucleotide sequence: TGTGCCAGCAAGTTGATGCGGGGAGGCACTGAAGCTTTCTTT.

This rearrangement joins TRBV5-8 to TRBJ2-2; D gene unclear. This CDR3 has 13 residues. The V gene lost 2 bases and the J gene lost 4 bases, with 6 bases spanning the gap. The germline V gene encodes CDR1 SGHTS and CDR2 YDEGEE. CDR3 sequence: CASSLTGTGELFF. The CDR3 region has the DNA TGTGCCAGCAGCTTAACGGGCACCGGGGAGCTGTTTTTT.

V usage is TRBV28 and J usage is TRBJ1-5; D might be TRBD1 (6 bases). The V gene's germline CDR1 is MDHEN and CDR2 SYDVKM. CDR3 length: 15 amino acids. V shed 5 bases and J shed 4 bases, with 15 bases lying between them. This chain's CDR3 is CASSPWGRGNQPQHF. In nucleotides, the CDR3 is TGTGCCAGCAGTCCCTGGGGCAGGGGTAATCAGCCCCAGCATTTT.

V usage is TRBV28 and J usage is TRBJ2-7; D perhaps matches TRBD2 (6 bases). Germline V gene lookup returns CDR1 MDHEN and CDR2 SYDVKM. The ends were cut back, 5 bases at V and 3 bases at J, with 11 bases in the middle. The CDR3 loop spans 13 amino acids. CDR3 nucleotides: TGTGCCAGCAGTACCCCGGGGGTCTACGAGCAGTACGTC. Its protein is CASSTPGVYEQYV.